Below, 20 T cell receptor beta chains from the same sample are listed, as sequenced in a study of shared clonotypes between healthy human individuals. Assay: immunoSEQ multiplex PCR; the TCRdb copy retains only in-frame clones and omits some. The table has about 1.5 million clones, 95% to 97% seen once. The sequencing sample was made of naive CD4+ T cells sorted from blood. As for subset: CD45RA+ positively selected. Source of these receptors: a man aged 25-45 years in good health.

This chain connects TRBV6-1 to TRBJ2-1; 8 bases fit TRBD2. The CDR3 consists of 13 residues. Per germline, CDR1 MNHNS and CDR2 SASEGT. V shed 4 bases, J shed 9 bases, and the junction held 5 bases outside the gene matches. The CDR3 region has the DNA TGTGCCAGCAGTGTACGGGAGGGGGGTGAGCAGTTCTTC. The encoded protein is CASSVREGGEQFF.

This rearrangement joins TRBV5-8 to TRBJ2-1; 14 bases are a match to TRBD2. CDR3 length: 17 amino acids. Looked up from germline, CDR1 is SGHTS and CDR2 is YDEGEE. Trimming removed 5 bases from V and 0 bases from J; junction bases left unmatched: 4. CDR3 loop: CASSMGLAGDSYNEQFF. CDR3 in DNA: TGTGCCAGCAGTATGGGACTAGCGGGAGACTCCTACAATGAGCAGTTCTTC.

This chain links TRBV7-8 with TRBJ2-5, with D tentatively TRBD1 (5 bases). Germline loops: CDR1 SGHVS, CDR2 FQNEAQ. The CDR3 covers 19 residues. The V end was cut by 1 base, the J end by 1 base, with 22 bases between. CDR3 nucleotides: TGTGCCAGCAGCTTAGACAGGACCACATTATCATCCAGCCAAGAGACCCAGTACTTC. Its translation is CASSLDRTTLSSSQETQYF. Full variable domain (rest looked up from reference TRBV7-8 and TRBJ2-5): GAGVSQSPRYKVAKRGQDVALRCDPISGHVSLFWYQQALGQGPEFLTYFQNEAQLDKSGLPSDRFFAERPEGSVSTLKIQRTQQEDSAVYLCASSLDRTTLSSSQETQYFGPGTRLLVL.

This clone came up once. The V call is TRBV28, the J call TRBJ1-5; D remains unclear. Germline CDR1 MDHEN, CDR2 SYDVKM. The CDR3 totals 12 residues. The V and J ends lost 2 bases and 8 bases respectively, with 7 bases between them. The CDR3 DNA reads TGTGCCAGCAGTTTAGGTTGGGAGCCCCAGCATTTT. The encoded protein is CASSLGWEPQHF.

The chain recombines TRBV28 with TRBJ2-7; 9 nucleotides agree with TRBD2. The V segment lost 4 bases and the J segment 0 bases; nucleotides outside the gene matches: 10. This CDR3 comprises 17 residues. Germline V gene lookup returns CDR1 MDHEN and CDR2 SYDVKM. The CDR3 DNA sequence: TGTGCCAGCAGTTCTCTCCGACTAGCGGAAAGCTCCTACGAGCAGTACTTC. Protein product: CASSSLRLAESSYEQYF.

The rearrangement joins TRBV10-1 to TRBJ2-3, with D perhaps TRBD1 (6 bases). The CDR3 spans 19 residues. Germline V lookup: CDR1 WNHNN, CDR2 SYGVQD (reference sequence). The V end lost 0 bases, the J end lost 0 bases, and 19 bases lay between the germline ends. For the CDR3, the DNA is TGCGCCAGCAGTGAGTCGGGGGCCAGACCATATACTAGCACAGATACGCAGTATTTT. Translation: CASSESGARPYTSTDTQYF.

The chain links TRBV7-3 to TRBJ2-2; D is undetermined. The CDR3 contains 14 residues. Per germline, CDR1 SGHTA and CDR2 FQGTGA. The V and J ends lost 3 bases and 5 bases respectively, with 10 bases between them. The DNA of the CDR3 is TGTGCCAGCAGCTTTTCGGGCCTTACCGGGGAGCTGTTTTTT. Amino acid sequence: CASSFSGLTGELFF. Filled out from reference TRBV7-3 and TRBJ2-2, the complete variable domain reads GAGVSQTPSNKVTEKGKYVELRCDPISGHTALYWYRQSLGQGPEFLIYFQGTGAADDSGLPNDRFFAVRPEGSVSTLKIQRTERGDSAVYLCASSFSGLTGELFFGEGSRLTVL.

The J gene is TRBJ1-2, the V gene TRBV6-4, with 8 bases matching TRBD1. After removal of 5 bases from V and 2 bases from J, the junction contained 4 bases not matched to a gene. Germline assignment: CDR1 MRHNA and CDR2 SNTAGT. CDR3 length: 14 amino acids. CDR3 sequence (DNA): TGTGCCAGCAGTCCAGACAGGGGAAACTATGGCTACACCTTC. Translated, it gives CASSPDRGNYGYTF.

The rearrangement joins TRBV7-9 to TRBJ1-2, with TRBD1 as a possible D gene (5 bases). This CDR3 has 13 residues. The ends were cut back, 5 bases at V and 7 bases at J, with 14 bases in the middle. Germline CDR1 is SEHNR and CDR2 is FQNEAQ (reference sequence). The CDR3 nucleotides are TGTGCCAGCAGCCCCTCCGTGGGGGGTGGCTACACCTTC. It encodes CASSPSVGGGYTF.

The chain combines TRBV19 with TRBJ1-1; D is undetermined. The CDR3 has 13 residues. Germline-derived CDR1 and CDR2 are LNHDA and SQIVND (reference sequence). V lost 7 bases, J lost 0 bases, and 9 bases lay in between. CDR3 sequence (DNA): TGTGCCAGTAATCCAGCCATGAACACTGAAGCTTTCTTT. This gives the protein CASNPAMNTEAFF.

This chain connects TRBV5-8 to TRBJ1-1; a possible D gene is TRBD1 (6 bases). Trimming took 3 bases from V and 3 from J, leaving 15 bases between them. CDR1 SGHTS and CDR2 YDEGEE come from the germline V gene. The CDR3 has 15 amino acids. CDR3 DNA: TGTGCCAGCAGCTCACTCGGGGGCGCGGACACTGAAGCTTTCTTT. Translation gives CASSSLGGADTEAFF.

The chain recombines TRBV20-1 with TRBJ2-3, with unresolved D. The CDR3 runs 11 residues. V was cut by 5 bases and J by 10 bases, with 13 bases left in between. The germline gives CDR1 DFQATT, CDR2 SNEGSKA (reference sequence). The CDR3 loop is CSAQAPYPQYF. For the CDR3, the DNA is TGCAGTGCTCAGGCCCCTTACCCGCAGTATTTT.

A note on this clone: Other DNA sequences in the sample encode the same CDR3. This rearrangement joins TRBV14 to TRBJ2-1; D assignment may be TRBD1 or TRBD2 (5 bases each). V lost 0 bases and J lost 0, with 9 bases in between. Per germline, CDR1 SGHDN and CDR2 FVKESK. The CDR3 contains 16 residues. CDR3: CASSQDGGSSYNEQFF. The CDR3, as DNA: TGTGCCAGCAGCCAAGATGGGGGAAGCTCCTACAATGAGCAGTTCTTC.

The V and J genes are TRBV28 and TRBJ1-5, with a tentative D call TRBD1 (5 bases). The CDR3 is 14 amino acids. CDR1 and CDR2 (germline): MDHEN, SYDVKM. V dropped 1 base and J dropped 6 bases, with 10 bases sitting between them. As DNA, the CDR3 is TGTGCCAGCAGTTTATCGGGGGAGGCTCAGCCCCAGCATTTT. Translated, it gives CASSLSGEAQPQHF.

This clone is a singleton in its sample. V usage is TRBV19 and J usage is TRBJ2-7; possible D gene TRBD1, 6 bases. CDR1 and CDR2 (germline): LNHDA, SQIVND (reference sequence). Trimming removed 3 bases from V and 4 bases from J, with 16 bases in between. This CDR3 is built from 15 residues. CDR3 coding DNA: TGTGCCAGTAGTATGGTTTTCAGGGGAACTTACGAGCAGTACTTC. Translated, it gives CASSMVFRGTYEQYF.

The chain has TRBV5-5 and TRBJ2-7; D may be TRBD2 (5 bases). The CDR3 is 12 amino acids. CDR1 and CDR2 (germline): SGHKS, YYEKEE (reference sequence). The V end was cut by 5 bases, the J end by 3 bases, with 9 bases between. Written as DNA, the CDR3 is TGTGCCAGCAGATGGGGAGACTACGAGCAGTACTTC. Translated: CASRWGDYEQYF. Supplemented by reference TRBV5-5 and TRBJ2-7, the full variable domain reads DAGVTQSPTHLIKTRGQQVTLRCSPISGHKSVSWYQQVLGQGPQFIFQYYEKEERGRGNFPDRFSARQFPNYSSELNVNALLLGDSALYLCASRWGDYEQYFGPGTRLTVT.

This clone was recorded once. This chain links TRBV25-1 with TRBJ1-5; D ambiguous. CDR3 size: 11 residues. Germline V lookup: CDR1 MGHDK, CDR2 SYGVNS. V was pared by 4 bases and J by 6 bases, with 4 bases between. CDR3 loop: CASSVIQPQHF. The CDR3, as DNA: TGTGCCAGCAGTGTAATTCAGCCCCAGCATTTT.

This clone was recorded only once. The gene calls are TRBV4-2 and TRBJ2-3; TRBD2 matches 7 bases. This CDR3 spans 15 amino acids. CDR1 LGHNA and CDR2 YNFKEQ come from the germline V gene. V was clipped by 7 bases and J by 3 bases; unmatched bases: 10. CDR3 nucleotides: TGTGCCAGCAAGATGCGGGAGTTCAGTACAGATACGCAGTATTTT. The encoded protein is CASKMREFSTDTQYF.

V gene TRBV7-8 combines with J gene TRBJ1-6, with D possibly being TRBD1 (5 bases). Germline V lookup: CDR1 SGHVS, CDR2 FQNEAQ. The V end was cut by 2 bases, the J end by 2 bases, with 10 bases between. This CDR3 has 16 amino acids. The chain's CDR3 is CASSLRGLTYNSPLHF. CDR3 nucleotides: TGTGCCAGCAGCTTAAGGGGATTGACCTATAATTCACCCCTCCACTTT.

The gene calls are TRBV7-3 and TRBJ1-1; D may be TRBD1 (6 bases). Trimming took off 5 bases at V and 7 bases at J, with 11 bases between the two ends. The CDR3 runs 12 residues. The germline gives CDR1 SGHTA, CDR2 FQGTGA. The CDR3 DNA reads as TGTGCCAGCAGCGCCCAGGGGTATGAAGCTTTCTTT. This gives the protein CASSAQGYEAFF.